Listed below are T cell receptor beta chains from one sample, sequenced in a study of graft-versus-host responses after intestinal transplantation. The method was immunoSEQ multiplex PCR; TCRdb's version includes in-frame clones alone and lacks a portion of them. The data show tens of thousands of clones, roughly 90% seen once. Antigens for these TCRs are unknown. The specimen comprised unstimulated CD8+ T cells sorted from spleen or lymph node cells, sampled before intestinal transplant. The receptors originated from a human donor who received an intestinal transplant. Both conserved end residues are part of each CDR3. D genes are given only for firm matches. Clone size, where shown, is once, few, many, or a class for clones that have expanded.

J gene,V gene,D gene,clone size,CDR3 DNA,CDR3 protein
TRBJ1-1,TRBV4-1,TRBD1,NA,TGCGCCAGCAGCCAAGGCAGGGGGTATGGGACTGAAGCTTTCTTT,CASSQGRGYGTEAFF
TRBJ2-7,TRBV4-3,TRBD1,NA,TGCGCCAGCAGCCCCGGACAGGGAATATACGAGCAGTACTTC,CASSPGQGIYEQYF
TRBJ1-2,TRBV28,TRBD1,NA,TGTGCCAGCAGTTACCGGACAGGAGTGCGTGGCTACACCTTC,CASSYRTGVRGYTF
TRBJ2-7,TRBV29-1,TRBD1,NA,TGCAGCACAGGACAGGGCCACGAGCAGTACTTC,CSTGQGHEQYF
TRBJ2-7,TRBV14,TRBD1,NA,TGTGCCAGCAGCCAAGGGACAGGGGCTGGCTACGAGCAGTACTTC,CASSQGTGAGYEQYF
TRBJ1-2,TRBV9,NA,NA,TGTGCCAGCAGCGATGGGGCTGCCGACTATGGCTACACCTTC,CASSDGAADYGYTF
TRBJ2-7,TRBV29-1,TRBD1,NA,TGCAGCGTTGGACAGGGGGCCGAGCAGTACTTC,CSVGQGAEQYF
TRBJ1-1,TRBV19,NA,NA,TGTGCCAGTAGTATTTCAGGGAACACTGAAGCTTTCTTT,CASSISGNTEAFF
TRBJ2-7,TRBV5-6,TRBD2,NA,TGTGCCAGCAGCTTATCCTATACTAGTTGGCGGGAGAGGGAGCAGTACTTC,CASSLSYTSWREREQYF
TRBJ1-5,TRBV5-4,NA,NA,TGTGCCAGCAGCTGGGGCGTAAATCAGCCCCAGCATTTT,CASSWGVNQPQHF
TRBJ1-1,TRBV4-3,NA,few,TGCGCCAGCAGCCAAGGCTCTGGGGCGAACACTGAAGCTTTCTTT,CASSQGSGANTEAFF
TRBJ2-2,TRBV30,TRBD1,few,TGTGCCTGGGACAGGGGCGCCGGGGAGCTGTTTTTT,CAWDRGAGELFF
TRBJ1-2,TRBV7-9,NA,NA,TGTGCCAGCACTCCGGGGTTTTCCGCTAACTATGGCTACACCTTC,CASTPGFSANYGYTF
TRBJ2-2,TRBV4-1,TRBD2,NA,TGCGCCAGCAGCCAAGTACTAGCGGGAGTCTCCGGGGAGCTGTTTTTT,CASSQVLAGVSGELFF
TRBJ2-1,TRBV28,NA,NA,TGTGCTACTGCCTTGTGGGCCCTATACAATGAGCAGTTCTTC,CATALWALYNEQFF
TRBJ1-1,TRBV4-3,TRBD1,NA,TGCGCCAGCAGCCAAGATGTCGGACAGGGAGAACGAGCTTTCTTT,CASSQDVGQGERAFF
TRBJ2-2,TRBV7-9,NA,NA,TGTGCCAGCAGGGACGGACTCCAGTCCGCCGGGGAGCTGTTTTTT,CASRDGLQSAGELFF
TRBJ2-3,TRBV4-1,NA,NA,TGCGCCAGCAGCCAAGAGGCGGGTTCCACAGATACGCAGTATTTT,CASSQEAGSTDTQYF
TRBJ2-1,TRBV19,TRBD1,NA,TGTGCCAGTAGTGACAGGGTAGATGAGCAGTTCTTC,CASSDRVDEQFF
TRBJ2-1,TRBV28,NA,NA,TGTGCCAGCAGTCTCCCCCCAAGCGGCCCCTACAATGAGCAGTTCTTC,CASSLPPSGPYNEQFF
TRBJ1-2,TRBV4-1,TRBD1,NA,TGCGCCAGCAGCCACATGATTACAGGGGAGGCTAACTATGGCTACACCTTC,CASSHMITGEANYGYTF
TRBJ2-1,TRBV7-9,NA,NA,TGTGCCAGCAGCTTATCCGACAGCACCTACAATGAGCAGTTCTTC,CASSLSDSTYNEQFF
TRBJ2-1,TRBV2,TRBD2,NA,TGTGCCAGAAAGGAGCGGGAGGGCCGGGTTGAGCAGTTCTTC,CARKEREGRVEQFF
TRBJ1-1,TRBV30,TRBD1,once,TGTGCCTGGTACAGGGGCACTGAAGCTTTCTTT,CAWYRGTEAFF
TRBJ2-1,TRBV27,NA,NA,TGTGCCAGCAGTTTATCCCAGGCTCCCTACAATGAGCAGTTCTTC,CASSLSQAPYNEQFF
TRBJ2-7,TRBV6-5,TRBD2,once,TGTGCCAGCAGTTACTTTCTAGCGGGGGGGCGATACGAGCAGTACTTC,CASSYFLAGGRYEQYF
TRBJ1-1,TRBV5-1,NA,once,TGCGCCAGCAGCTTGGTCATCTACGGGGGGGGAGGCACTGAAGCTTTCTTT,CASSLVIYGGGGTEAFF
TRBJ2-3,TRBV6-6,NA,NA,TGTGCCAGCAGTTACTCGAGATCTAGCCCGGATACGCAGTATTTT,CASSYSRSSPDTQYF
TRBJ2-7,TRBV13,TRBD2,NA,TGTGCCAGCAGCCTTCCACCGGGGGGCGGGAGGGCCGTAATAAACGAGCAGTACTTC,CASSLPPGGGRAVINEQYF
TRBJ2-7,TRBV28,NA,NA,TGTGCCAGCAGGGATACGACAGGATCCTTGGAGCAGTACTTC,CASRDTTGSLEQYF
TRBJ1-2,TRBV5-6,TRBD1,NA,TGTGCCAGCGGCCTTGGACAGGCACCCTATGGCTACACCTTC,CASGLGQAPYGYTF
TRBJ2-7,TRBV29-1,TRBD1,NA,TGCAGCGTGGAGCGGGTGGACAGGGGATCCTACGAGCAGTACTTC,CSVERVDRGSYEQYF
TRBJ1-2,TRBV2,NA,NA,TGTGCCAGCAGTGATGGAACAGGGATTAACTATGGCTACACCTTC,CASSDGTGINYGYTF
TRBJ2-2,TRBV19,TRBD1,NA,TGTGCCAGTAGTCCCCAGACAGGGGCCACCGGGGAGCTGTTTTTT,CASSPQTGATGELFF
TRBJ2-1,TRBV4-1,TRBD2,NA,TGCGCCAGCAGCAATATGGGAACGGGAGGGTCCTTCAGCTCCTACAATGAGCAGTTCTTC,CASSNMGTGGSFSSYNEQFF
TRBJ2-5,TRBV5-4,NA,NA,TGTGCCAGCAGCTTGTTTTATCTCACGGGAGTCCAAGAGACCCAGTACTTC,CASSLFYLTGVQETQYF
TRBJ2-2,TRBV7-9,TRBD2,NA,TGTGCCAGCAGCCCTAGCGGGGGGCGGAACACCGGGGAGCTGTTTTTT,CASSPSGGRNTGELFF
TRBJ1-1,TRBV5-1,NA,NA,TGCGCCAGCAGCTTCGGCAGGGTCACTGAAGCTTTCTTT,CASSFGRVTEAFF
TRBJ2-7,TRBV13,TRBD1,NA,TGTGCCAGCAGCTTTTACAGGGGTGGCGAGCAGTACTTC,CASSFYRGGEQYF
TRBJ2-2,TRBV5-8,NA,NA,TGTGCCAGCAGCCCCACAAGTAACACCGGGGAGCTGTTTTTT,CASSPTSNTGELFF
TRBJ2-7,TRBV6-6,NA,NA,TGTGCCAGCAGTTTATCCCGGACTGGGACCTACGAGCAGTACTTC,CASSLSRTGTYEQYF
TRBJ1-1,TRBV6-6,NA,NA,TGTGCCAGCAGCCCTGGTTTGGGCGACACTGAAGCTTTCTTT,CASSPGLGDTEAFF
TRBJ1-1,TRBV4-1,TRBD1,NA,TGCGCCAGCAGCCAGGGACAGGGGGAGACTTTCTTT,CASSQGQGETFF
TRBJ2-1,TRBV18,TRBD2,NA,TGTGCCAGCTCACCAGGGACTAGCGGGCCAAGCTCCTACAATGAGCAGTTCTTC,CASSPGTSGPSSYNEQFF
TRBJ2-1,TRBV28,TRBD2,NA,TGTGCCAGCAGTCCACTACTAGCGGATTACAATGAGCAGTTCTTC,CASSPLLADYNEQFF
TRBJ1-5,TRBV19,TRBD1,NA,TGTGCCAGTAGTAAGATACAGGGGTATAGCAATCAGCCCCAGCATTTT,CASSKIQGYSNQPQHF
TRBJ1-4,TRBV11-2,TRBD1,once,TGTGCCAGCAGCACCCACCGGGACAGGGTAGATAGTGAAAAACTGTTTTTT,CASSTHRDRVDSEKLFF
TRBJ2-2,TRBV11-2,NA,NA,TGTGCCAGCGAGGGCCTCACCGGGGAGCTGTTTTTT,CASEGLTGELFF
TRBJ1-1,TRBV4-1,NA,NA,TGCGCCAGCAGCCAAGATGCGGGGACGAGTTGGCTTGAAGCTTTCTTT,CASSQDAGTSWLEAFF
TRBJ2-1,TRBV19,NA,NA,TGTGCCAGTAGTATCCGGGGGAGCTCCTACAATGAGCAGTTCTTC,CASSIRGSSYNEQFF
TRBJ2-7,TRBV2,TRBD1,NA,TGTGCCAGCAGTGGAACTACAGGGGACGAGCAGTACTTC,CASSGTTGDEQYF
TRBJ2-2,TRBV6-5,NA,NA,TGTGCCAGCAGTTCGGGGAACACCGGGGAGCTGTTTTTT,CASSSGNTGELFF
TRBJ2-3,TRBV5-1,NA,NA,TGCGCCAGCAGTCAGGGCGTTGGGGCAGATACGCAGTATTTT,CASSQGVGADTQYF
TRBJ2-1,TRBV27,TRBD2,NA,TGTGCAGCTGCCCGCACGGGAGGGTACAATGAGCAGTTCTTC,CAAARTGGYNEQFF